Presented here are 3 T cell receptor beta chains from one specimen sequenced in a study of technical replicates of blood from several donors. Clones were read by immunoSEQ multiplex PCR, and TCRdb kept only the in-frame ones, dropping some. Of 45,000 to 65,000 clones in the sample, more than 90% were seen once. The sequenced material came from PBMCs. Receptors were obtained from a human donor in good health. Some clones in this sample may be carry-over from other donors' samples.

The chain uses TRBV6-4 and TRBJ2-2, with 9 bases identical to TRBD1. The CDR3 extends over 14 amino acids. Germline CDR1 and CDR2: MRHNA and SNTAGT. The V segment lost 6 bases and the J segment 3 bases; nucleotides outside the gene matches: 2. The CDR3 protein is CASRRQGDTGELFF. In DNA, the CDR3 is TGTGCCAGCAGGAGACAGGGGGACACCGGGGAGCTGTTTTTT.

CDR3 DNA sequence: TGTGCCAGCAGTGAAGCGCGAGGGAGCTCCTACAATGAGCAGTTCTTC. It translates to CASSEARGSSYNEQFF. The chain couples TRBV2 to TRBJ2-1; maybe TRBD2 (5 bases). CDR1 is SNHLY, CDR2 FYNNEI, per germline. The CDR3 consists of 16 residues. V was cut by 0 bases and J by 0 bases, with 9 bases left in between. Full variable domain (outside the CDR3, taken from reference TRBV2 and TRBJ2-1): EPEVTQTPSHQVTQMGQEVILRCVPISNHLYFYWYRQILGQKVEFLVSFYNNEISEKSEIFDDQFSVERPDGSNFTLKIRSTKLEDSAMYFCASSEARGSSYNEQFFGPGTRLTVL.

The chain combines TRBV5-4 with TRBJ2-5; D perhaps matches TRBD2 (6 bases). The CDR3 length is 14 residues. Trimming shortened V by 5 bases and J by 5 bases, and 16 bases separated the two germline ends. Germline V gene lookup returns CDR1 SGHNT and CDR2 YYREEE (reference sequence). CDR3 sequence: CASRDGGALETQYF. The CDR3 coding sequence is TGTGCCAGCAGAGACGGGGGAGCCTTGGAGACCCAGTACTTC. The variable domain in full, with the rest retrieved from reference TRBV5-4 and TRBJ2-5, is ETGVTQSPTHLIKTRGQQVTLRCSSQSGHNTVSWYQQALGQGPQFIFQYYREEENGRGNFPPRFSGLQFPNYSSELNVNALELDDSALYLCASRDGGALETQYFGPGTRLLVL.